Sequencing of this T cell receptor beta chain was carried out in a study of response to subunit inactivated influenza vaccine (dated by TCRdb to 2016 to 2018). As for the study more broadly: To follow how T cells responded to a trivalent subunit inactivated influenza vaccine, the researchers relied on deep quantitative profiling of the T cell receptor repertoire. What the work shows at the level of the full study, not this receptor alone: The authors suggested that each seasonal influenza vaccination may recruit only a limited number of new T cells.

Library preparation used RT-PCR. Sequencing was carried out with an Illumina HiSeq 2500. TCRdb handled the public reads itself, with Q25 trimming in fastp and clone calling in MiXCR, and kept productive beta chains. Every CDR3 protein is listed once, alongside the most common genes and DNA of its rows. In this sample the table shows 800,000 or so distinct CDR3 sequences, 21% of which occur a single time. Around 9.6% of the sample is held by the ten biggest clonotypes. Trimming takes 1 base off V and 4 bases off J; junction bases not matched to a gene: 6. There are 15 amino acids in the CDR3, from cysteine to phenylalanine inclusive. Of all the DNA, just the CDR3 is kept, 45 bases in frame from base 1. The CDR1 and CDR2 encoded by the germline V gene are SGHVS and FNYEAQ. With respect to this clonotype: It lacks a known antigen. No much larger clone is present one base from it, and per-base qualities are unavailable.

The chain links TRBV7-6 with TRBJ2-7; 8 central nucleotides agree with TRBD2. The material was PBMCs from blood, obtained less than 6 days after vaccination. The source of this sequence is a man aged 45 to 65 who received an inactivated influenza vaccine. Donor details come from another sample of the same person, matched by shared clones. The nucleotide sequence is given as TGTGCCAGCAGCTTAGGCGGGGGGCTGGTGTACGAGCAGTACTTC. This sequence encodes CASSLGGGLVYEQYF.